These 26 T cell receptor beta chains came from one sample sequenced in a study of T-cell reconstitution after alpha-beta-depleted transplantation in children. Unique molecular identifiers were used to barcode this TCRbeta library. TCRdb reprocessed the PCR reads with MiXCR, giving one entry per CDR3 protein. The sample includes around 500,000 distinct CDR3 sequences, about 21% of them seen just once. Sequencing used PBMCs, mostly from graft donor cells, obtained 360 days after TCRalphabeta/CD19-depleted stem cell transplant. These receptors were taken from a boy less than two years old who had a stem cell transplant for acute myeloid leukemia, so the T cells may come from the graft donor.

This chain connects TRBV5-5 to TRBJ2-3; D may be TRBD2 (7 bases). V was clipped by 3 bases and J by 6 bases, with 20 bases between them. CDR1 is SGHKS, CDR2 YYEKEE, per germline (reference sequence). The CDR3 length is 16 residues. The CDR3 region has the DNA TGTGCCAGCAGCTCCCAGGGAGGGGGTGAGATGGATACGCAGTATTTT. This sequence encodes CASSSQGGGEMDTQYF.

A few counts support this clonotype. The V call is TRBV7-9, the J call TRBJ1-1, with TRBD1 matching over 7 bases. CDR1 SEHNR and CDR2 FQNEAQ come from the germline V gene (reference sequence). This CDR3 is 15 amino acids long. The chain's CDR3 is CAGRQGPDGGTEAFF. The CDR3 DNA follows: TGTGCGGGTCGACAGGGCCCCGATGGCGGCACTGAAGCTTTCTTT.

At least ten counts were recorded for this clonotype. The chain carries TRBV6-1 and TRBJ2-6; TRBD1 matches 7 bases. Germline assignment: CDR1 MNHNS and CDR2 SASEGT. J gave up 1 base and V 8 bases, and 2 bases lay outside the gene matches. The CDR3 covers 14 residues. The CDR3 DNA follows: TGTGCCAGCGGGGACAGTTCTGGGGCCAACGTCCTGACTTTC. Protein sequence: CASGDSSGANVLTF.

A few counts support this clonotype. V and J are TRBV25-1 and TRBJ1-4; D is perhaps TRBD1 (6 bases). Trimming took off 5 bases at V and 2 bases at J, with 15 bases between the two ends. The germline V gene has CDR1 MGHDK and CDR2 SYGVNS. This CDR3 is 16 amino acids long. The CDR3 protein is CASSTHRDATNEKLFF. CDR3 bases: TGTGCCAGCAGTACGCACAGGGACGCGACTAATGAAAAACTGTTTTTT.

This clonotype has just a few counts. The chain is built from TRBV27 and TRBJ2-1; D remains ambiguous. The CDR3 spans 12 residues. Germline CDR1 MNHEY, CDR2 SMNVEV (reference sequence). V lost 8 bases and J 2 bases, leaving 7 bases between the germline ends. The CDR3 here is CASGLTYNEQFF. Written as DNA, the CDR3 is TGTGCCAGCGGGCTGACCTACAATGAGCAGTTCTTC.

The CDR3 loop is CASSGTGEQYV. The CDR3 nucleotides read TGTGCCAGCAGTGGTACAGGGGAGCAGTACGTC. This chain connects TRBV12-3 or TRBV12-4 to TRBJ2-7; D may be TRBD1 (6 bases). The CDR3 is 11 amino acids. V was trimmed by 5 bases and J by 7 bases, leaving 9 bases between them.

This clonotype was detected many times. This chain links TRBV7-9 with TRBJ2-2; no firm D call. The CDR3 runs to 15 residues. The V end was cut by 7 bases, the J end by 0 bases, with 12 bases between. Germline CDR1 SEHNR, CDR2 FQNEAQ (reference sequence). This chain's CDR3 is CASTYGIANTGELFF. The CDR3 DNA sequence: TGTGCCAGCACCTACGGAATCGCGAACACCGGGGAGCTGTTTTTT.

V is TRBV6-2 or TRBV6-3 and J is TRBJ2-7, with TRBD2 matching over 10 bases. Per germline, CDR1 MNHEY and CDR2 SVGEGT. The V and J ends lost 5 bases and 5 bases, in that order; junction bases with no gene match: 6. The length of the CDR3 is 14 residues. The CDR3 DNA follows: TGTGCCAGCAGTCTCAGCGGGGGGGCCCACGAGCAGTACGTC. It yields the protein CASSLSGGAHEQYV.

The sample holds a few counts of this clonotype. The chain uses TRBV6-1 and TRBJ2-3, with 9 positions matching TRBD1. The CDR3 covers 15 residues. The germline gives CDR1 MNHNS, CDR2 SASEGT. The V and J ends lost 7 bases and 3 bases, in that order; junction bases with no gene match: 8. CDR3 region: CASTSDRGLTDTQYF. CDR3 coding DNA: TGTGCCAGCACCTCCGACAGGGGGTTGACAGATACGCAGTATTTT.

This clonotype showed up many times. CDR3 DNA: TGTGCCAGCAGCCGGGACGGGAGTCTCTACACCGGGGAGCTGTTTTTT. Protein: CASSRDGSLYTGELFF. This chain links TRBV27 with TRBJ2-2; possible D gene TRBD2, 6 bases. Between the trimmed V and J ends, which lost 6 bases and 3 bases, there was a span of 17 bases. CDR3 length: 16 amino acids. Germline values: CDR1 MNHEY, CDR2 SMNVEV (reference sequence).

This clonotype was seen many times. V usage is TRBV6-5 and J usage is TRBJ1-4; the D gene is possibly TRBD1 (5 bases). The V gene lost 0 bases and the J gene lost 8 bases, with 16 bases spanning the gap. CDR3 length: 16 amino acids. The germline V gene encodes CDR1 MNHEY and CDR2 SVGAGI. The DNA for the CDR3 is TGTGCCAGCAGTTACTCGGGGACGGGGATCCTAGAAAAACTGTTTTTT. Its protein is CASSYSGTGILEKLFF.

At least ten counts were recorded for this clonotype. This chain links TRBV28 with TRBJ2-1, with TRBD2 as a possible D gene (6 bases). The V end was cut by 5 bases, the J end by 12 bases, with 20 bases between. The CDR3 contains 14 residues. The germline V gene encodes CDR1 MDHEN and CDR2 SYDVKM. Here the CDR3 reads CASSPTPVRLVQFF. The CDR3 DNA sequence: TGTGCCAGCAGTCCCACCCCCGTGAGACTAGTGCAGTTCTTC.

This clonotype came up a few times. The CDR3 DNA reads as TGCAGTGCTACGAGCGGCCCTTTTTTAGAGCAGTACGTC. Residues: CSATSGPFLEQYV. This rearrangement joins TRBV20-1 to TRBJ2-7; D is possibly TRBD2 (5 bases). With 4 bases removed from V and 7 bases from J, the gap between germline ends came to 17 bases. This CDR3 comprises 13 residues. The V gene's germline CDR1 is DFQATT and CDR2 SNEGSKA (reference sequence).

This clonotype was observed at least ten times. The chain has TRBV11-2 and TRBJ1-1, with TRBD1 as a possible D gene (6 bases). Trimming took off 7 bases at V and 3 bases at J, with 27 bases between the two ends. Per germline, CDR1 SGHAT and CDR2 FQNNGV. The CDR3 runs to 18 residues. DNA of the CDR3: TGTGCCAGCATCCAGGGGTCCAACAGGGCTCCGGTGGACACTGAAGCTTTCTTT. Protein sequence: CASIQGSNRAPVDTEAFF.

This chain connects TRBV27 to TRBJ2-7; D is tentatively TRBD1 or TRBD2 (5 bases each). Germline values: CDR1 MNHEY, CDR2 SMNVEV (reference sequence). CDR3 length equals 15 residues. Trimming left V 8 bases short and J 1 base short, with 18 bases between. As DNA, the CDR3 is TGTGCCAGCTCACTTGGGGGAACACTATCCTACGAGCAGTACTTC. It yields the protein CASSLGGTLSYEQYF.

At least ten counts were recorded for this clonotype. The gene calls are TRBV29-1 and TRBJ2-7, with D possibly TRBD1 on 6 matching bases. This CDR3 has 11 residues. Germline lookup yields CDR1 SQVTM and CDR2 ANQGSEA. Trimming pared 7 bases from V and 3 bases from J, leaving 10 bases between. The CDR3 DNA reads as TGCAGCGCGCTGGACAGCTACGAGCAGTACTTC. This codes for CSALDSYEQYF.

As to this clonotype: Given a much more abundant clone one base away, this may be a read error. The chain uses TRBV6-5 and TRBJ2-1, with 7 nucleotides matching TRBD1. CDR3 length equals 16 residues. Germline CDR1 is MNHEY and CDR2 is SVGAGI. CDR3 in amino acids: CASSYKGGEAYNGQFF. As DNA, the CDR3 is TGTGCCAGCAGTTACAAAGGGGGCGAAGCGTACAATGGGCAGTTCTTC.

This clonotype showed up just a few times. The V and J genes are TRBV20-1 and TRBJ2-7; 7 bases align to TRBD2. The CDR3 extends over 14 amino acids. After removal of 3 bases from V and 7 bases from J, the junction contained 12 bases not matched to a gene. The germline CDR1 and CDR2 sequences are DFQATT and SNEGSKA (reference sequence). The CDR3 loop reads CSARGGGRVTEQYV. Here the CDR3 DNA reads TGCAGTGCTAGGGGGGGAGGGCGAGTTACAGAGCAGTACGTC.

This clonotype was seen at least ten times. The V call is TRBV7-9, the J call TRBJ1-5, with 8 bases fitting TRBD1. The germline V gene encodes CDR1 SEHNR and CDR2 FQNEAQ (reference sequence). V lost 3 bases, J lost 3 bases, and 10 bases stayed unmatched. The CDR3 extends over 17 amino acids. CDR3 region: CASSFGTGGGYNQPQHF. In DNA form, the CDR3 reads TGTGCCAGCAGCTTTGGGACAGGAGGGGGGTACAATCAGCCCCAGCATTTT.

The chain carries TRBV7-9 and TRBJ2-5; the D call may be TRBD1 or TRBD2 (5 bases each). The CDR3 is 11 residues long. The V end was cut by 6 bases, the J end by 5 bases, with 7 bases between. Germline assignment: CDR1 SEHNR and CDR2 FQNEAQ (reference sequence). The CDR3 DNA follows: TGTGCCAGCAGAGGGGACGAGACCCAGTACTTC. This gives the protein CASRGDETQYF.

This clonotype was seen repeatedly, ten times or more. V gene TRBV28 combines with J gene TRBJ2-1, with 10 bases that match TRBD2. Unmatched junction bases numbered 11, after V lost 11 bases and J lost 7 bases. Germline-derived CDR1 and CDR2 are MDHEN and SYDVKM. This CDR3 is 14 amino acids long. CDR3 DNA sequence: TGTGCCGGTACCGAGCGGGGGGGTCTGAATGAGCAGTTCTTC. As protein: CAGTERGGLNEQFF. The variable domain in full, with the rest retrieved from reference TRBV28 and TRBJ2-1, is DVKVTQSSRYLVKRTGEKVFLECVQDMDHENMFWYRQDPGLGLRLIYFSYDVKMKEKGDIPEGYSVSREKKERFSLILESASTNQTSMYLCAGTERGGLNEQFFGPGTRLTVL.

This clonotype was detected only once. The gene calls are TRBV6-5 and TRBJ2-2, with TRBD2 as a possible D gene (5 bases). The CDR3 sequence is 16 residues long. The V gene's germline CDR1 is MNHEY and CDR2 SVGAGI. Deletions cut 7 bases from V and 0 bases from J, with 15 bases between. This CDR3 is CASTLRLGTNTGELFF. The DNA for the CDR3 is TGTGCCAGCACTTTACGTCTCGGGACGAACACCGGGGAGCTGTTTTTT.

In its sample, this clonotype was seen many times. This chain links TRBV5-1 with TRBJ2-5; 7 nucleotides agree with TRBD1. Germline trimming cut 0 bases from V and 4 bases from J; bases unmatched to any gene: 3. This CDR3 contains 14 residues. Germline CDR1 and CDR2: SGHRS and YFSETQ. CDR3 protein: CASSLARQGETQYF. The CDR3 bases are TGCGCCAGCAGCTTGGCCAGACAGGGAGAGACCCAGTACTTC.

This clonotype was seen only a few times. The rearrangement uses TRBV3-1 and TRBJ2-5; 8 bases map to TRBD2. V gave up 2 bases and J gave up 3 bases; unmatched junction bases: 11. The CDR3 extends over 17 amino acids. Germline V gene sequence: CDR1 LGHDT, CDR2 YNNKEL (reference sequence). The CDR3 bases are TGTGCCAGCAGCCAAAACGGGGGGGCCTCGCGTGAAGAGACCCAGTACTTC. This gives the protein CASSQNGGASREETQYF.

CDR3 loop: CATSDPGAGADTQYF. The CDR3 region has the DNA TGTGCCACCAGTGATCCGGGGGCAGGGGCTGATACGCAGTATTTT. This chain uses TRBV24-1 with TRBJ2-3; D possibly matches TRBD1 or TRBD2 (6 bases each). The germline V gene has CDR1 KGHDR and CDR2 SFDVKD. The germline V and J ends were trimmed by 3 bases and 6 bases, with 15 bases remaining between them. The CDR3 consists of 15 residues.

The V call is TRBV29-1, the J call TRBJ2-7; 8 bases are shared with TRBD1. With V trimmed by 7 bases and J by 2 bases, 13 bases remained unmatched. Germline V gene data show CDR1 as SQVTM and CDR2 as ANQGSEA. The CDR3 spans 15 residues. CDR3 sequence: CSAPFWGRGPYEQYF. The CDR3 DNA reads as TGCAGCGCCCCCTTTTGGGGCAGGGGGCCCTACGAGCAGTACTTC.